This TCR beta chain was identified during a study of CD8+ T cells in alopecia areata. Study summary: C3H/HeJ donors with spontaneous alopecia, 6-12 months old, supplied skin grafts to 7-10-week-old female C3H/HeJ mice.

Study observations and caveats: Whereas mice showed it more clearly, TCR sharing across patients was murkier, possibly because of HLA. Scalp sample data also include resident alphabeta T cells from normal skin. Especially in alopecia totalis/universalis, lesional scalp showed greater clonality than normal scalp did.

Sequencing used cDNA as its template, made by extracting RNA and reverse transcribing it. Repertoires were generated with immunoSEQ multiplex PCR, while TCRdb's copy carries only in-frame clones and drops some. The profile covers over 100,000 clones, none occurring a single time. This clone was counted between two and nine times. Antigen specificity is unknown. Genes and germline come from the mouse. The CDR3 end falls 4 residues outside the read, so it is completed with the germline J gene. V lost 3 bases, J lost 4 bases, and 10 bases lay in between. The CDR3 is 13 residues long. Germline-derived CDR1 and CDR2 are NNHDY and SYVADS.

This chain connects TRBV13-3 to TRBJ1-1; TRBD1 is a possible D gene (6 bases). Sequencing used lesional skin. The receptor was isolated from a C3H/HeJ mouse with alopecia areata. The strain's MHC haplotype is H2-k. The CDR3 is CASSVGGGTEVFF. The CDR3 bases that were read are TGTGCCAGCAGTGTAGGGGGTGGCACA.